These 26 T cell receptor beta chains were all obtained from the same sample, sequenced in a study of cytomegalovirus exposure and HLA in healthy donors. The study ran its PCR with 60 Vbeta and 13 Jbeta primers. Here immunoSEQ multiplex PCR was the method, and the copy in TCRdb shows in-frame clones only, minus some. The table includes some 88,000 clones, 55% to 75% detected once. Sequences were obtained from PBMCs. The source is a woman aged 18-29 years in good health and CMV-seropositive.

The chain joins TRBV7-9 to TRBJ2-7; 8 bases align to TRBD2. The V gene's germline CDR1 is SEHNR and CDR2 FQNEAQ (reference sequence). This CDR3 contains 17 residues. V shed 5 bases and J 4 bases; nucleotides not matched to a gene: 16. The CDR3 sequence: CASSTDREGKRLYEQYF. CDR3 nucleotide sequence: TGTGCCAGCAGCACAGACCGGGAGGGCAAGAGACTTTACGAGCAGTACTTC.

The table lists this clone with a count of one. The V call is TRBV6-4, the J call TRBJ2-4; D may be TRBD2 (5 bases). Between the trimmed V and J ends, which lost 2 bases and 2 bases, there was a span of 10 bases. Germline lookup yields CDR1 MRHNA and CDR2 SNTAGT. The CDR3 has 15 amino acids. CDR3 in amino acids: CASSDPRVPKNIQYF. As DNA, the CDR3 is TGTGCCAGCAGTGACCCGAGGGTACCCAAAAACATTCAGTACTTC.

CDR3 amino acids: CATSREGTSGGFDEQFF. DNA of the CDR3: TGTGCCACCAGCAGAGAAGGCACTAGCGGGGGGTTCGATGAGCAGTTCTTC. The chain combines TRBV15 with TRBJ2-1; 12 positions agree with TRBD2. V lost 0 bases to trimming and J lost 8 bases; unmatched junction nucleotides: 8. Germline CDR1 LNHNV, CDR2 YYDKDF (reference sequence). The CDR3 has 17 residues.

This clone has a single count. The rearrangement uses TRBV12-2 and TRBJ2-7; the table's D call TRBD2 went unverified against the DNA. TRBV12-2 is marked as a pseudogene. The CDR3 consists of 15 residues. The CDR3 protein is CASRLPREGHYEQYF. In nucleotides, the CDR3 is TGTGCAAGTCGCTTACCCCGGGAGGGCCACTACGAGCAGTACTTC.

The rearrangement links TRBV28 to TRBJ2-1; TRBD2 might be the D (6 bases). CDR3 length: 14 amino acids. Trimming cost V 8 bases and J 1 base, with 12 bases left between them. The germline V gene has CDR1 MDHEN and CDR2 SYDVKM. The CDR3 sequence: CASRGLLSYNEQFF. CDR3 sequence (DNA): TGTGCCAGCCGGGGACTCCTTTCCTACAATGAGCAGTTCTTC.

The chain recombines TRBV7-2 with TRBJ2-5; TRBD2 matches at 7 bases. There are 15 residues in the CDR3. Losses at the gene ends were 0 bases for V and 0 bases for J; bases not matched to a gene: 1. Per germline, CDR1 SGHTA and CDR2 FQGNSA. Here the CDR3 reads CASSLARGYQETQYF. The CDR3 nucleotides read TGTGCCAGCAGCTTAGCGCGGGGGTACCAAGAGACCCAGTACTTC.

The V and J genes are TRBV5-1 and TRBJ2-1, with 10 bases lining up with TRBD2. This CDR3 has 15 amino acids. The trim removed 3 bases at V and 7 bases at J, leaving 7 bases unmatched. Germline V gene sequence: CDR1 SGHRS, CDR2 YFSETQ. CDR3 loop: CASSSRGAGGNEQFF. Here the CDR3 DNA reads TGCGCCAGCAGCTCCCGGGGAGCGGGGGGGAATGAGCAGTTCTTC.

This clone was picked up one time. The chain is built from TRBV16 and TRBJ2-1; the D gene is possibly TRBD2 (6 bases). Between the trimmed V and J ends, which lost 1 base and 7 bases, there was a span of 14 bases. CDR3 length: 15 amino acids. Germline V gene data show CDR1 as KGHSY and CDR2 as FQNENV. This chain's CDR3 is CASSQWGTFGNEQFF. The CDR3 DNA follows: TGTGCCAGCAGCCAATGGGGGACTTTTGGGAATGAGCAGTTCTTC.

V is TRBV29-1 and J is TRBJ2-1; D might be TRBD2 (6 bases). Germline values: CDR1 SQVTM, CDR2 ANQGSEA. Trimming removed 4 bases at V and 4 bases at J, with 17 bases between. This CDR3 comprises 15 residues. Written as DNA, the CDR3 is TGCAGCGTTGTAGACCGGGACTCTCATTACAATGAGCAGTTCTTC. Protein sequence: CSVVDRDSHYNEQFF.

The genes are TRBV19 and TRBJ2-7; 8 bases are shared with TRBD2. The germline CDR1 and CDR2 sequences are LNHDA and SQIVND (reference sequence). With 3 bases clipped from V and 1 base from J, the junction kept 8 bases outside the gene matches. The CDR3 is 16 residues long. The CDR3 is CASSIRSSGGSYEQYF. The CDR3 nucleotides are TGTGCCAGTAGTATTCGATCCAGCGGGGGATCCTACGAGCAGTACTTC.

The V and J genes are TRBV4-3 and TRBJ2-2; 8 bases align to TRBD1. This CDR3 is 17 amino acids long. V shed 0 bases and J 1 base; nucleotides not matched to a gene: 4. The germline gives CDR1 LGHNA, CDR2 YSLEER. The CDR3 DNA follows: TGCGCCAGCAGCCAAGATGTGACAGGGGAGAACACCGGGGAGCTGTTTTTT. Protein sequence: CASSQDVTGENTGELFF.

CDR3 sequence (DNA): TGTGCCAGCAGCCAGGGGGCCCCAGCTTTCTTT. Translation: CASSQGAPAFF. This chain joins TRBV7-9 and TRBJ1-1; TRBD1 matches 8 bases. Germline CDR1 is SEHNR and CDR2 is FQNEAQ (reference sequence). The length of the CDR3 is 11 residues. V shed 5 bases and J 10 bases; nucleotides not matched to a gene: 3. The full variable domain, rest sourced from reference TRBV7-9 and TRBJ1-1, is DTGVSQNPRHKITKRGQNVTFRCDPISEHNRLYWYRQTLGQGPEFLTYFQNEAQLEKSRLLSDRFSAERPKGSFSTLEIQRTEQGDSAMYLCASSQGAPAFFGQGTRLTVV.

The chain carries TRBV21-1 and TRBJ1-6; the table gives TRBD1 as D, unverified against the DNA. TRBV21-1 is given as a pseudogene. The CDR3 is 16 amino acids. The DNA of the CDR3 is TGTGCCAGCAGCAAAGGGGGGACAGAGGAAAATTCACCCCTCCACTTT. Protein product: CASSKGGTEENSPLHF.

The chain recombines TRBV19 with TRBJ1-2; no definite D call. This CDR3 spans 14 amino acids. Trimming stripped 4 bases from V and 2 bases from J, with 11 bases between. Germline V CDR1 and CDR2: LNHDA, SQIVND (reference sequence). In nucleotides, the CDR3 is TGTGCCAGTAGTACCTACTCCCCCAACTATGGCTACACCTTC. As protein: CASSTYSPNYGYTF.

The chain carries TRBV25-1 and TRBJ2-2; TRBD2 might be the D (7 bases). There are 15 residues in the CDR3. Germline-derived CDR1 and CDR2 are MGHDK and SYGVNS. V lost 5 bases and J 5 bases, leaving 15 bases between the germline ends. CDR3 nucleotide sequence: TGTGCCAGCAGTTACCGCAGGGGAGGGACCGGGGAGCTGTTTTTT. It encodes CASSYRRGGTGELFF. The full variable domain, with the rest looked up from reference TRBV25-1 and TRBJ2-2, is EADIYQTPRYLVIGTGKKITLECSQTMGHDKMYWYQQDPGMELHLIHYSYGVNSTEKGDLSSESTVSRIRTEHFPLTLESARPSHTSQYLCASSYRRGGTGELFFGEGSRLTVL.

This clone came up once. The chain joins TRBV4-1 to TRBJ1-2; D unresolved. In germline, CDR1 is MGHRA, CDR2 YSYEKL. This CDR3 is built from 16 residues. Trimming left V 1 base short and J 0 bases short, with 12 bases between. As DNA, the CDR3 is TGCGCCAGCAGCCAAGTCCCGGGATCAGCTAACTATGGCTACACCTTC. Protein product: CASSQVPGSANYGYTF.

The V gene is TRBV7-2, the J gene TRBJ1-5; 8 nucleotides line up with TRBD1. The CDR3 has 17 amino acids. The ends lost 4 bases at V and 3 bases at J; junction bases unmatched: 11. Germline assignment: CDR1 SGHTA and CDR2 FQGNSA. The DNA of the CDR3 is TGTGCCAGCAGCTCCGGGACAGGAGGGGGACCCAATCAGCCCCAGCATTTT. It codes for CASSSGTGGGPNQPQHF.

The chain recombines TRBV19 with TRBJ2-2; 7 bases agree with TRBD1. V shed 5 bases, J shed 6 bases, and the junction held 15 bases outside the gene matches. The CDR3 has 17 residues. CDR1 is LNHDA and CDR2 is SQIVND in the germline V gene (reference sequence). The CDR3 is CASSANHRGNVPGELFF. The CDR3, as DNA: TGTGCCAGTAGTGCCAATCACAGGGGAAACGTTCCCGGGGAGCTGTTTTTT.

This clone was observed a few times. The chain employs TRBV12-5 and TRBJ2-7; 8 positions agree with TRBD2. Germline V gene lookup returns CDR1 LGHNT and CDR2 FRNRAP. The CDR3 is 13 residues long. Trimming took 3 bases from V and 9 from J; bases not matched to a gene: 7. The CDR3 reads CASGLGGRSRQYF. The CDR3 DNA sequence: TGTGCTAGTGGTTTAGGCGGGAGGTCAAGGCAGTACTTC.

This clone was seen a handful of times. This sequence joins TRBV7-2 and TRBJ2-5, with a possible D match to TRBD2 (5 bases). The CDR3 is 14 amino acids. Germline V gene data show CDR1 as SGHTA and CDR2 as FQGNSA. With 4 bases removed from V and 5 bases from J, the gap between germline ends came to 14 bases. The CDR3 loop reads CASSSRHRGETQYF. The CDR3 DNA is TGTGCCAGCAGCTCAAGACACCGAGGGGAGACCCAGTACTTC.

This chain connects TRBV7-2 to TRBJ2-3; D may be TRBD2 (6 bases). The ends were cut back, 5 bases at V and 0 bases at J, with 15 bases in the middle. There are 16 residues in the CDR3. Germline-derived CDR1 and CDR2 are SGHTA and FQGNSA. CDR3 amino acids: CASSPKRALSTDTQYF. The CDR3 DNA reads TGTGCCAGCAGCCCCAAGCGGGCCCTTAGCACAGATACGCAGTATTTT.

This clone was detected only a few times. CDR3 in DNA: TGTGCCAGCAGCTCAGCTTATAGCAATCAGCCCCAGCATTTT. This encodes CASSSAYSNQPQHF. The rearrangement links TRBV7-2 to TRBJ1-5, with D unresolved. V was shortened by 4 bases and J by 0 bases, with 7 bases between the two germline ends. Germline values: CDR1 SGHTA, CDR2 FQGNSA. This CDR3 region has 14 residues.

The chain links TRBV25-1 to TRBJ1-1; tentatively, D is TRBD1 (5 bases). V was clipped by 4 bases and J by 6 bases, with 12 bases between them. The CDR3 has 13 amino acids. Germline V lookup: CDR1 MGHDK, CDR2 SYGVNS. CDR3 residues: CASSGGRGAEAFF. CDR3 coding DNA: TGTGCCAGCAGTGGGGGTCGGGGGGCTGAAGCTTTCTTT. Looking up the rest from reference TRBV25-1 and TRBJ1-1 gives the full variable domain: EADIYQTPRYLVIGTGKKITLECSQTMGHDKMYWYQQDPGMELHLIHYSYGVNSTEKGDLSSESTVSRIRTEHFPLTLESARPSHTSQYLCASSGGRGAEAFFGQGTRLTVV.

This clone was seen more than once but under ten times. This sequence joins TRBV5-4 and TRBJ1-6; the D gene is possibly TRBD1 (6 bases). V was shortened by 4 bases and J by 7 bases, with 15 bases between the two germline ends. The CDR3 is 15 residues long. CDR1 and CDR2 from the germline V gene are SGHNT and YYREEE (reference sequence). CDR3 residues: CASSPDGGHNSPLHF. CDR3 coding DNA: TGTGCCAGCAGCCCCGACGGGGGGCACAATTCACCCCTCCACTTT. The entire variable domain, with the rest obtained from reference TRBV5-4 and TRBJ1-6, is as follows: ETGVTQSPTHLIKTRGQQVTLRCSSQSGHNTVSWYQQALGQGPQFIFQYYREEENGRGNFPPRFSGLQFPNYSSELNVNALELDDSALYLCASSPDGGHNSPLHFGNGTRLTVT.

The chain employs TRBV5-1 and TRBJ2-3; 9 positions agree with TRBD2. The CDR3 consists of 15 residues. The V gene's germline CDR1 is SGHRS and CDR2 YFSETQ. Trimming took 5 bases from V and 3 from J; bases not matched to a gene: 7. The CDR3 nucleotides are TGCGCCAGCAGTGTCCAAAGCGGGGGGACAGATACGCAGTATTTT. This gives the protein CASSVQSGGTDTQYF. Complete variable domain (other parts from reference TRBV5-1 and TRBJ2-3): KAGVTQTPRYLIKTRGQQVTLSCSPISGHRSVSWYQQTPGQGLQFLFEYFSETQRNKGNFPGRFSGRQFSNSRSEMNVSTLELGDSALYLCASSVQSGGTDTQYFGPGTRLTVL.

This clone was detected only a few times. The chain uses TRBV15 and TRBJ1-1; no clear D. This CDR3 contains 12 residues. The V end was cut by 7 bases, the J end by 8 bases, with 14 bases between. CDR1 is LNHNV, CDR2 YYDKDF, per germline (reference sequence). CDR3 nucleotides: TGTGCCACCATTACCCCACAATCAGAAGCTTTCTTT. Protein product: CATITPQSEAFF.